This T cell receptor (beta chain) stems from a study of blood T cell repertoires in COVID-19. At the level of the study: Samples came from the United States, Italy and Spain, spanning acute and convalescent COVID-19. Nucleic acid was either cDNA or gDNA, and it came from T cells, B-cell-depleted T cells, or PBMCs.

Per the study methods: Amplification of reference gene primers was used by the study to estimate nucleated cell counts. Assay: immunoSEQ multiplex PCR; the TCRdb copy retains only in-frame clones and omits some. V and J calls and clone size come straight from that table; D and trimming were deduced from the DNA. The sample shows some 200,000 clones, around 82% of them seen only once. V dropped 5 bases and J dropped 3 bases, with 14 bases sitting between them. Germline loops: CDR1 SGHTA, CDR2 FQGTGA. CDR3 length: 15 amino acids. The chain has TRBV7-3 and TRBJ2-1; D gene unclear. The receptor's source is a woman between 65 and 79 years old with acute or convalescent COVID-19. Sequences were obtained from peripheral blood. CDR3 in amino acids: CASSARSGVYNEQFF. In DNA form, the CDR3 reads TGTGCCAGCAGCGCCCGGTCCGGAGTCTACAATGAGCAGTTCTTC.